This T cell receptor beta chain stems from a study of blood T cells in healthy people across ages. Primed by a sample-barcoded 5' primer and a J-beta primer mix, a second PCR proceeded for about 6 to 11 cycles. TCRdb passed the 5' RACE reads through MiXCR, listing each CDR3 protein once. The sample contains under 2,000,000 distinct CDR3 sequences, around 48% of which appear only once. Per sample, extraction of total RNA gave at least 5 micrograms in every case. The germline V and J ends were trimmed by 3 bases and 2 bases, with 8 bases remaining between them. The CDR3 loop spans 14 amino acids. Germline V gene sequence: CDR1 ENHRY, CDR2 SYGVKD. A note on this clonotype: The antigen is undetermined.

Study results and limitations: Estimates of total diversity, which came from one million sequenced T cells, were considered to be underestimates.

Input material: blood. This TCR was sampled from a middle-aged woman in good health. The chain combines TRBV10-3 with TRBJ1-5; D possibly corresponds to TRBD1 (5 bases). CDR3 in amino acids: CAISDREGNQPQHF. CDR3 coding DNA: TGTGCCATCAGTGACAGGGAGGGCAATCAGCCCCAGCATTTT.